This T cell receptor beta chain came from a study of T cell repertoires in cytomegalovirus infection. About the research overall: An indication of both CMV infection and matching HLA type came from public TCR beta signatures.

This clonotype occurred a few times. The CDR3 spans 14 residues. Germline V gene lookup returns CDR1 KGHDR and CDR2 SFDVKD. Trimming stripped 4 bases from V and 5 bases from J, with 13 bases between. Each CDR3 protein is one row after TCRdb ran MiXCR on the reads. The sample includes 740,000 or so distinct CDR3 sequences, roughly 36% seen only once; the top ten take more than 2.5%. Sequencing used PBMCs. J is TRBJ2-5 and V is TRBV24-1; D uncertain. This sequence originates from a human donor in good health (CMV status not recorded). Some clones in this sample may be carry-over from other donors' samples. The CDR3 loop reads CATSDTGLQETQYF. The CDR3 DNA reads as TGTGCCACCAGTGACACCGGCTTGCAGGAGACCCAGTACTTC.